A selection of T cell receptor beta chains follows, all from one sample in a study of blood T cell repertoires in COVID-19. Sequencing was performed with immunoSEQ multiplex PCR; in TCRdb, only in-frame clones are kept and a portion is missing. Here the sample spans about 180,000 clones, under 85% being singletons. The sequencing sample was made of peripheral blood. Receptors originate from an older woman with COVID-19, enrolled during active disease. CDR3s include the opening cysteine and the closing phenylalanine or tryptophan. Each record gives: V gene, D gene, J gene, clone size, CDR3 DNA, CDR3 protein. A D gene is named only where the DNA matches it firmly. Rows may omit the clone size; those that give it use once, few, many or a size class.

TRBV30	TRBD1	TRBJ2-2	.	TGTGCCGGCCATGGGCCAGGGGGGAACACCGGGGAGCTGTTTTTT	CAGHGPGGNTGELFF
TRBV11-2	TRBD1	TRBJ2-7	.	TGTGCCACCGGGACAGGGAGCGCCTACGAGCAGTACTTC	CATGTGSAYEQYF
TRBV5-6	TRBD2	TRBJ2-3	few	TGTGCCAGCAGCTTGTTCGGACTAGCGGGAGGTCAAGATACGCAGTATTTT	CASSLFGLAGGQDTQYF
TRBV30	TRBD2	TRBJ2-2	.	TGTGCCTGCACCCCGGGACTAGCGGGAGGACACACCGGGGAGCTGTTTTTT	CACTPGLAGGHTGELFF
TRBV3-1/TRBV3-2	.	TRBJ2-3	.	TGTGCCAGCAGCCAAGGGGCAGGCCTCACAGATACGCAGTATTTT	CASSQGAGLTDTQYF
TRBV24-1	.	TRBJ1-1	.	TGTGCCACCAGTGATTCTCGGGGGATGAACACTGAAGCTTTCTTT	CATSDSRGMNTEAFF
TRBV5-1	.	TRBJ1-2	.	TGCGCCAGCAGCGCGTCGTCATTACAGGGTTCTGGCTACACCTTC	CASSASSLQGSGYTF
TRBV10-3	TRBD1	TRBJ1-2	.	TGTGCCATCAGTGAGGGGGACAGTGGCTACACCTTC	CAISEGDSGYTF
TRBV19	TRBD1	TRBJ1-5	.	TGTGCCAGTAGTTTTGGGACAGTTAGCAATCAGCCCCAGCATTTT	CASSFGTVSNQPQHF
TRBV30	TRBD1	TRBJ2-7	.	TGTGCCTGGAGTCCAGGACAGGACTACGAGCAGTACTTC	CAWSPGQDYEQYF
TRBV6-5	.	TRBJ1-1	once	TGTGCCAGCAGTTATATCCCAAACGGGAACACTGAAGCTTTCTTT	CASSYIPNGNTEAFF